The 5 T cell receptor beta chains below were found in one sample sequenced in a study of blood T cell repertoires in COVID-19 (dated by TCRdb to about 2020). Library generation was performed with the immunoSEQ multiplex PCR assay. What TCRdb holds here is the immuneACCESS table cut down to in-frame rearrangements. Part of the clones is not present; checked against another copy, under half of the missing clones reflect an unresolved V gene, and the others are unexplained. The sample has tens of thousands of clones on record, about 80% of them singletons. The top ten clones comprise approximately 15% of the sample. Source material: peripheral blood. These receptors were collected from a man between 60 and 70 years old with COVID-19, enrolled during active disease.

The chain links TRBV11-2 to TRBJ2-7; 11 positions agree with TRBD1. This CDR3 contains 14 residues. V trimming: 4 bases; J trimming: 4 bases; junction bases outside the gene matches: 3. The germline V gene has CDR1 SGHAT and CDR2 FQNNGV. The CDR3 is CASSWGTGGYEQYF. The CDR3 DNA reads TGTGCCAGCAGCTGGGGGACAGGGGGGTACGAGCAGTACTTC.

The chain joins TRBV6-6 to TRBJ1-4, with D uncertain. Germline V gene data show CDR1 as MNHNY and CDR2 as SVGAGI (reference sequence). The CDR3 has 17 amino acids. Trimming left V 5 bases short and J 7 bases short, with 23 bases between. The chain's CDR3 is CASSPIKSRLSIEKLFF. The CDR3 DNA reads as TGTGCCAGCAGTCCCATAAAAAGCAGGCTATCGATTGAAAAACTGTTTTTT.

The J gene is TRBJ2-1, the V gene TRBV15; 7 bases match TRBD2. The CDR3 is 15 amino acids. V was pared by 2 bases and J by 10 bases, with 11 bases of the junction left unmatched. CDR1 and CDR2 from the germline V gene are LNHNV and YYDKDF (reference sequence). CDR3: CATSRSSGTTKEQFF. The CDR3 DNA sequence: TGTGCCACCAGCAGATCAAGCGGGACTACAAAAGAGCAGTTCTTC. Drawing the rest from reference TRBV15 and TRBJ2-1, the complete variable domain is DAMVIQNPRYQVTQFGKPVTLSCSQTLNHNVMYWYQQKSSQAPKLLFHYYDKDFNNEADTPDNFQSRRPNTSFCFLDIRSPGLGDTAMYLCATSRSSGTTKEQFFGPGTRLTVL.

V is TRBV4-1 and J is TRBJ2-7, with D perhaps TRBD1 (8 bases). CDR3 length: 14 residues. In germline, CDR1 is MGHRA, CDR2 YSYEKL. V lost 4 bases and J 4 bases, leaving 14 bases between the germline ends. The CDR3 reads CASSLDRGGYEQYF. CDR3 coding DNA: TGCGCCAGCAGCCTAGACAGGGGAGGGTACGAGCAGTACTTC.

This clone has more than one count but fewer than ten. The rearrangement joins TRBV28 to TRBJ2-5; D unclear. V was shortened by 3 bases and J by 2 bases, with 7 bases between the two germline ends. From germline, CDR1 is MDHEN and CDR2 SYDVKM. CDR3 length: 13 amino acids. CDR3 protein: CASSFAGQETQYF. In DNA form, the CDR3 reads TGTGCCAGCAGTTTTGCCGGGCAAGAGACCCAGTACTTC.